These T cell receptor beta chains were read from a single sample in a study of persistence of HIV-infected CD4 T cells. Profiled with immunoSEQ multiplex PCR; TCRdb holds only in-frame clones, not every one. The sample lists roughly 28,000 clones, roughly 75% occurring once. What these receptors recognize is not known. Sequencing was performed on CD4+ T cells sorted from PBMCs after roughly 18-hour stimulation, taken from a patient who received antiretroviral therapy. These receptors were collected from an adult woman with HIV who was CMV-seropositive. CDR3s include the opening cysteine and the closing phenylalanine or tryptophan. The order of the fields is D gene, V gene, clone size, J gene, CDR3 protein, CDR3 DNA. D genes are given only for firm matches. A row's size may be missing; if present it is once, few, many or a size class.

TRBD2	TRBV5-1	NA	TRBJ2-5	CASSGTSGGPEAQYF	TGCGCCAGCAGCGGGACTAGCGGGGGGCCTGAGGCCCAGTACTTC
NA	TRBV6-5	NA	TRBJ2-1	CASSLEGDGYNEQFF	TGTGCCAGCAGCCTTGAAGGGGACGGCTACAATGAGCAGTTCTTC
TRBD1	TRBV2	few	TRBJ1-2	CAREGQGEGYTF	TGTGCCAGAGAGGGACAGGGAGAAGGCTACACCTTC
TRBD2	TRBV3-1/TRBV3-2	NA	TRBJ2-3	CASSPRLAGNTDTQYF	TGTGCCAGCAGCCCACGACTAGCGGGGAACACAGATACGCAGTATTTT
NA	TRBV20-1	NA	TRBJ2-3	CSASRGAASLNTDTQYF	TGCAGTGCTAGTCGGGGGGCAGCCAGCTTAAACACAGATACGCAGTATTTT
NA	TRBV4-2	NA	TRBJ1-2	CASSPNRDTDYGYTF	TGTGCCAGCAGCCCAAACCGGGACACGGACTATGGCTACACCTTC
TRBD1	TRBV19	NA	TRBJ1-2	CASTPDRLYGYTF	TGTGCCAGTACCCCGGACAGGCTTTATGGCTACACCTTC
NA	TRBV7-9	NA	TRBJ2-5	CASSSPLETQYF	TGTGCCAGCAGCTCCCCCCTGGAGACCCAGTACTTC
NA	TRBV7-2	NA	TRBJ2-2	CASSLSSRVNTGELFF	TGTGCCAGCAGCTTATCGTCCAGGGTGAACACCGGGGAGCTGTTTTTT
NA	TRBV2	NA	TRBJ2-5	CASSGASLETQYF	TGTGCCAGCAGTGGGGCTAGCTTGGAGACCCAGTACTTC
TRBD1	TRBV13	once	TRBJ2-7	CASRIYGTGKGEQYF	TGTGCCAGCAGGATCTACGGGACAGGGAAAGGCGAGCAGTACTTC
TRBD1	TRBV4-1	NA	TRBJ1-1	CASGNRGQNTEAFF	TGCGCCAGCGGGAACAGGGGGCAGAACACTGAAGCTTTCTTT
TRBD2	TRBV2	once	TRBJ2-3	CASMKSGASTDTQYF	TGTGCCAGCATGAAAAGCGGGGCAAGCACAGATACGCAGTATTTT
NA	TRBV16	once	TRBJ1-1	CASSQFQNTEAFF	TGTGCCAGCAGCCAATTCCAGAACACTGAAGCTTTCTTT
TRBD2	TRBV5-1	NA	TRBJ2-1	CASSLGLAGNNEQFF	TGCGCCAGCAGCTTGGGACTAGCGGGGAACAATGAGCAGTTCTTC
NA	TRBV5-6	NA	TRBJ2-7	CASSFSPSYEQYF	TGTGCCAGCAGCTTCTCCCCCAGTTACGAGCAGTACTTC
TRBD1	TRBV4-2	once	TRBJ1-6	CASSQDKPGQGGSPLHF	TGTGCCAGCAGCCAAGATAAGCCCGGACAGGGAGGGTCACCCCTCCACTTT
TRBD1	TRBV6-5	NA	TRBJ1-2	CASHRDRDGYTF	TGTGCCAGCCATAGAGACAGGGATGGCTACACCTTC
NA	TRBV5-1	once	TRBJ1-1	CASSLEVRVSNTEAFF	TGCGCCAGCAGCTTGGAAGTTAGGGTTTCGAACACTGAAGCTTTCTTT
NA	TRBV15	once	TRBJ2-5	CATSRDKGGKSETQYF	TGTGCCACCAGCAGAGATAAAGGGGGGAAGTCGGAGACCCAGTACTTC
TRBD1	TRBV7-9	NA	TRBJ1-1	CASSLDRDQAFF	TGTGCCAGCAGCTTGGACAGGGATCAAGCTTTCTTT
TRBD1	TRBV5-4	NA	TRBJ1-6	CASSYLLTGGSYNSPLHF	TGTGCCAGCAGCTACCTGCTGACAGGGGGATCCTATAATTCACCCCTCCACTTT
TRBD1	TRBV29-1	NA	TRBJ2-1	CSGHPGGNEQFF	TGCAGCGGCCACCCAGGGGGCAATGAGCAGTTCTTC
NA	TRBV6-1	NA	TRBJ1-4	CASSEGSRGEKLFF	TGTGCCAGCAGTGAAGGGTCGCGGGGGGAAAAACTGTTTTTT
TRBD1	TRBV25-1	NA	TRBJ2-5	CASSSPTGGLETQYF	TGTGCCAGCAGTTCGCCGACAGGGGGCCTAGAGACCCAGTACTTC
NA	TRBV7-2	NA	TRBJ1-2	CASSLSPTYGYTF	TGTGCCAGCAGCTTATCGCCCACCTATGGCTACACCTTC
NA	TRBV19	NA	TRBJ1-2	CASSWQQSNYGYTF	TGTGCCAGTAGTTGGCAGCAATCTAACTATGGCTACACCTTC
NA	TRBV19	few	TRBJ1-4	CASSVRDREKLFF	TGTGCCAGTAGTGTCCGGGACCGAGAAAAACTGTTTTTT
TRBD1	TRBV6-5	NA	TRBJ2-1	CASSQTGTQQFF	TGTGCCAGCAGCCAGACAGGGACGCAGCAGTTCTTC
NA	TRBV24-1	NA	TRBJ1-5	CATSAGPNQPQHF	TGTGCCACCAGTGCGGGACCCAATCAGCCCCAGCATTTT
TRBD1	TRBV29-1	few	TRBJ1-1	CSAGTVEAFF	TGCAGCGCGGGGACAGTTGAAGCTTTCTTT
NA	TRBV11-2	NA	TRBJ2-3	CASSPDYTDTQYF	TGTGCCAGCAGCCCGGACTATACAGATACGCAGTATTTT
TRBD1	TRBV6-5	once	TRBJ1-6	CASGTGSKSPLHF	TGTGCCAGCGGGACAGGGTCAAAGTCACCCCTCCACTTT
NA	TRBV19	NA	TRBJ2-2	CASRGQMNTGELFF	TGTGCCAGTAGAGGACAAATGAACACCGGGGAGCTGTTTTTT
NA	TRBV2	NA	TRBJ2-1	CASRSTGLYNEQFF	TGTGCCAGCAGGTCGACAGGATTATACAATGAGCAGTTCTTC
NA	TRBV5-4	NA	TRBJ2-2	CASRLARDTGELFF	TGTGCCAGCAGATTAGCCCGTGACACCGGGGAGCTGTTTTTT
NA	TRBV6-1	NA	TRBJ1-2	CASSDSSLSKGLRRGYTF	TGTGCCAGCAGTGACAGTTCCCTCTCCAAGGGGCTGAGAAGGGGCTACACCTTC
NA	TRBV19	once	TRBJ2-2	CASSITGSLNTGELFF	TGTGCCAGTAGTATTACAGGATCACTAAACACCGGGGAGCTGTTTTTT
NA	TRBV3-1/TRBV3-2	NA	TRBJ1-4	CASSPLTGAGEKLFF	TGTGCCAGCAGCCCACTAACGGGGGCTGGAGAAAAACTGTTTTTT
TRBD1	TRBV2	NA	TRBJ1-2	CASSRDRNYGYTF	TGTGCCAGCAGTAGGGACAGAAACTATGGCTACACCTTC
NA	TRBV5-5	once	TRBJ1-1	CASSRILDSLGGTEAFF	TGTGCCAGCAGCCGGATACTCGACAGCCTCGGTGGCACTGAAGCTTTCTTT
NA	TRBV14	few	TRBJ2-6	CASRPQGSGANVLTF	TGTGCCAGCAGACCACAGGGTTCTGGGGCCAACGTCCTGACTTTC
NA	TRBV5-4	NA	TRBJ1-2	CASSLGWANYGYTF	TGTGCCAGCAGCTTGGGTTGGGCTAACTATGGCTACACCTTC
NA	TRBV7-8	NA	TRBJ1-1	CASARANTEAFF	TGTGCCAGCGCTCGGGCGAACACTGAAGCTTTCTTT
NA	TRBV28	NA	TRBJ1-3	CASSSTYGTSSGNTIYF	TGTGCCAGCAGTTCAACCTACGGGACTTCTTCTGGAAACACCATATATTTT
NA	TRBV12-5	NA	TRBJ1-5	CASGLTVHNQPQHF	TGTGCTAGTGGTTTGACAGTTCACAATCAGCCCCAGCATTTT
NA	TRBV10-3	NA	TRBJ2-2	CAISDRQTRSNTGELFF	TGTGCCATCAGTGATCGTCAGACAAGATCGAACACCGGGGAGCTGTTTTTT
NA	TRBV5-1	NA	TRBJ2-3	CASSLDREGGTQYF	TGCGCCAGCAGCTTGGACAGGGAAGGAGGTACGCAGTATTTT
TRBD1	TRBV30	NA	TRBJ1-2	CAWRGQGAPNGYTF	TGTGCCTGGCGGGGACAGGGGGCGCCGAATGGCTACACCTTC
NA	TRBV7-9	NA	TRBJ1-2	CASSPRRDGYGYTF	TGTGCCAGCAGCCCACGCAGGGATGGCTATGGCTACACCTTC
NA	TRBV10-1	NA	TRBJ1-2	CASSESQDYGYTF	TGCGCCAGCAGTGAGTCACAGGATTATGGCTACACCTTC